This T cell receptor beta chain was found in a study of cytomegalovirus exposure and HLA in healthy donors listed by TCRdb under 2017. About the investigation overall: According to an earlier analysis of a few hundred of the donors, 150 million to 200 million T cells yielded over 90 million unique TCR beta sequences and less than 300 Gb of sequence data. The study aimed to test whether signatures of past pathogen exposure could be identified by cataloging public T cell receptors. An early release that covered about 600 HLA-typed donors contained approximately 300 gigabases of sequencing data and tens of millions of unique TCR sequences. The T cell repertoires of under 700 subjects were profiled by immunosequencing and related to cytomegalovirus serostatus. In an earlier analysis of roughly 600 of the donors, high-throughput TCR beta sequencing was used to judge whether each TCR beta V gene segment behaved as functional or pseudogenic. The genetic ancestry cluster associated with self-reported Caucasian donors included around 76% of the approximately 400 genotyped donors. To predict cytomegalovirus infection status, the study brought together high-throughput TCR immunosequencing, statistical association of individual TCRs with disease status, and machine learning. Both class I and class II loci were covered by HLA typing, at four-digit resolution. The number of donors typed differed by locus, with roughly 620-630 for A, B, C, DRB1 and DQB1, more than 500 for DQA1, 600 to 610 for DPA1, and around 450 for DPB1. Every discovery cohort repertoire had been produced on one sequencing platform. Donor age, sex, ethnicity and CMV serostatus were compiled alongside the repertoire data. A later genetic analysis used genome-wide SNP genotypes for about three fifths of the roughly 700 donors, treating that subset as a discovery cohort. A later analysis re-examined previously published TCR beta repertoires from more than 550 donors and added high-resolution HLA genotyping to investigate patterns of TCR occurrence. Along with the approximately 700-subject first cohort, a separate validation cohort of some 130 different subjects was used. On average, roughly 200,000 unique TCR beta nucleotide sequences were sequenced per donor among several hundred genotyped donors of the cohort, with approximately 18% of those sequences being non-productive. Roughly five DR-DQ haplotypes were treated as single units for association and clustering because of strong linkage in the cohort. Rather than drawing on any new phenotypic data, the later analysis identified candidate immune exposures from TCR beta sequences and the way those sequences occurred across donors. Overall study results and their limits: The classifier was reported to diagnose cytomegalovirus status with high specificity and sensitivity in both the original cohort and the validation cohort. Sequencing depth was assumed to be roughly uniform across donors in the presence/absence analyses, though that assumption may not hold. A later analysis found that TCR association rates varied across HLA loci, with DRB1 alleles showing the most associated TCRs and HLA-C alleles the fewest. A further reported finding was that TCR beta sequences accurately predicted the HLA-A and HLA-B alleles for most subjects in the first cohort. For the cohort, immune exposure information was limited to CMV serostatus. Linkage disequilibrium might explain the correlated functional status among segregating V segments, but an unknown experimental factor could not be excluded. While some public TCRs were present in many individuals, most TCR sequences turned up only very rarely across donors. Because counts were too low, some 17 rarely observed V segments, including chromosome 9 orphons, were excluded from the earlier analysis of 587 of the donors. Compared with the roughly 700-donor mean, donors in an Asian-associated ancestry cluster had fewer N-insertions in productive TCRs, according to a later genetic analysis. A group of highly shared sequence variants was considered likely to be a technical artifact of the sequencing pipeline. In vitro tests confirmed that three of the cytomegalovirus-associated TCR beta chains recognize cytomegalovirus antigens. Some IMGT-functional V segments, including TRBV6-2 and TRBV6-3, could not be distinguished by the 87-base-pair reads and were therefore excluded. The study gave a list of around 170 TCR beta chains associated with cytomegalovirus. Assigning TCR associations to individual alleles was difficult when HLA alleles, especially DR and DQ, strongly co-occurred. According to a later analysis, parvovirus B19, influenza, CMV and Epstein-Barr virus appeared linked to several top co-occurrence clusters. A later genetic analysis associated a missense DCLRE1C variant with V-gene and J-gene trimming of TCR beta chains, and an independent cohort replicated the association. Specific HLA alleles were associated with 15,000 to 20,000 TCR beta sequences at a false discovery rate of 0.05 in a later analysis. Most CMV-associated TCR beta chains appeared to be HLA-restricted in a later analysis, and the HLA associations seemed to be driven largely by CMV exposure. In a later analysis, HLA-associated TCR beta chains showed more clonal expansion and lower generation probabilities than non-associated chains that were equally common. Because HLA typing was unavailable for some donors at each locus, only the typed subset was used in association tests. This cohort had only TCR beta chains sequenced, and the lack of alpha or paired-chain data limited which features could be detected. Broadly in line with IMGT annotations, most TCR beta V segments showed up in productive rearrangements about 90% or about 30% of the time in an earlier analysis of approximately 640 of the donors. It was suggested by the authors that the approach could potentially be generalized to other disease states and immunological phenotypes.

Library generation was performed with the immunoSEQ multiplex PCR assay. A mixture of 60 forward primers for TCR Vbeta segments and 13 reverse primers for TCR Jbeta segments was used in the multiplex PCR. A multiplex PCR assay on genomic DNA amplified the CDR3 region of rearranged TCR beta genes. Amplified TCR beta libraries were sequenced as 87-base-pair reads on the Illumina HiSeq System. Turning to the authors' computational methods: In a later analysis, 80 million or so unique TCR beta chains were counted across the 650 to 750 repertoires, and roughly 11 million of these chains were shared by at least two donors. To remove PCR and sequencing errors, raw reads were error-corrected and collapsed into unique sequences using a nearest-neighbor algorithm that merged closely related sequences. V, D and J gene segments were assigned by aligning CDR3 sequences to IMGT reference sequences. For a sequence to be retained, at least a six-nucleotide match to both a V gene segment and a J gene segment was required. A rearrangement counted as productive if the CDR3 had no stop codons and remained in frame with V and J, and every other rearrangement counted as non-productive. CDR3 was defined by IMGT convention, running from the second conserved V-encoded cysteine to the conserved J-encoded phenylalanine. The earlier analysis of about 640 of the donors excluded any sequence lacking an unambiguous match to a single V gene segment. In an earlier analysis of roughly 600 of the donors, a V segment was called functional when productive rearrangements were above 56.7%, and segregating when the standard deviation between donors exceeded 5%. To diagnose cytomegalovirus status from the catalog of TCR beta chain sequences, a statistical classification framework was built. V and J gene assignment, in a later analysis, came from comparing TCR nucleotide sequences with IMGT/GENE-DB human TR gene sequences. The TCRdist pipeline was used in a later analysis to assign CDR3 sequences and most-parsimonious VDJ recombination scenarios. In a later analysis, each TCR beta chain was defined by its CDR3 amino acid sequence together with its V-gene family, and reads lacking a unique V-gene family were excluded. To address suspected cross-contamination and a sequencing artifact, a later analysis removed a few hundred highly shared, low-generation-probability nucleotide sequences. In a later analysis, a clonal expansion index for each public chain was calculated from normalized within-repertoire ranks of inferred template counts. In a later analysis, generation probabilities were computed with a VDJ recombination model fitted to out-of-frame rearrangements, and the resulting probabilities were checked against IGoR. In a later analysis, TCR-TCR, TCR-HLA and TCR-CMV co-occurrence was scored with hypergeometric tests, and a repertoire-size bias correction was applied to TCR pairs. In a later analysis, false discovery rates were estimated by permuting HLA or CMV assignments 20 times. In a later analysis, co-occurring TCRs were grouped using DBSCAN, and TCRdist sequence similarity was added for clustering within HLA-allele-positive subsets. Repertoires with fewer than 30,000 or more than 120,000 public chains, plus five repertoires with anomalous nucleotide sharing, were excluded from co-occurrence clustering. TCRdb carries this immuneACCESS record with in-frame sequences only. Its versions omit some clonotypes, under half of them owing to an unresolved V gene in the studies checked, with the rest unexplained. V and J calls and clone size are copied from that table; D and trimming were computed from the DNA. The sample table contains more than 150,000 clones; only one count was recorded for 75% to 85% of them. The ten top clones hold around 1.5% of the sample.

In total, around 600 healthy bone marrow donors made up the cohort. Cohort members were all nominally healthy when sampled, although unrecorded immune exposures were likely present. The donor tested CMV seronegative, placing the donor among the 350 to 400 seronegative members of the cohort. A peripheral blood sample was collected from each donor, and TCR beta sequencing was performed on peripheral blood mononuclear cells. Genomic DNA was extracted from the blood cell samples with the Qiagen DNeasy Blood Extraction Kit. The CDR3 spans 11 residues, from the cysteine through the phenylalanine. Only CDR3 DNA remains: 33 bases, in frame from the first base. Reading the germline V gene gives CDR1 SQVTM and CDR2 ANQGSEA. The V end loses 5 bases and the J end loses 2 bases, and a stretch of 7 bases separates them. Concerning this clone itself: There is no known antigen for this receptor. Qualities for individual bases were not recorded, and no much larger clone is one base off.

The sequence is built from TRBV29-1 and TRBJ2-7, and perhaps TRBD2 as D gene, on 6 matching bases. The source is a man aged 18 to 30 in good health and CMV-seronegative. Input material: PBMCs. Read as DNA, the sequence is TGCAGCGTTACGGGGGCCTACGAGCAGTACTTC. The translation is CSVTGAYEQYF.